This T cell receptor beta chain was recorded in a study of T-cell memory formation after mild COVID-19. Overall study results and limits: SARS-CoV-2 specificity of second-wave clones peaking day 37 was unconfirmed.

MiXCR, run by TCRdb on the 5' RACE reads, gives a single entry per CDR3 protein. The sample lists a few hundred thousand distinct CDR3 sequences, 28% seen once, with 13% in the top ten. Looked up from germline, CDR1 is SGHRS and CDR2 is YFSETQ. The length of the CDR3 is 14 residues. V lost 0 bases, J lost 3 bases, and 10 bases lay in between. Of note for this clonotype: Its cognate antigen is unknown.

This chain connects TRBV5-1 to TRBJ2-7; no firm D call. This TCR came from an adult woman who had mild COVID-19 (a few samples of this study predate the infection). Cell type and time point are not known. The sequenced sample was PBMCs or a T cell subset sorted from them (not recorded which). This CDR3 is CASSLDGSFYEQYF. The DNA of the CDR3 is TGCGCCAGCAGCTTGGATGGGTCTTTCTACGAGCAGTACTTC.